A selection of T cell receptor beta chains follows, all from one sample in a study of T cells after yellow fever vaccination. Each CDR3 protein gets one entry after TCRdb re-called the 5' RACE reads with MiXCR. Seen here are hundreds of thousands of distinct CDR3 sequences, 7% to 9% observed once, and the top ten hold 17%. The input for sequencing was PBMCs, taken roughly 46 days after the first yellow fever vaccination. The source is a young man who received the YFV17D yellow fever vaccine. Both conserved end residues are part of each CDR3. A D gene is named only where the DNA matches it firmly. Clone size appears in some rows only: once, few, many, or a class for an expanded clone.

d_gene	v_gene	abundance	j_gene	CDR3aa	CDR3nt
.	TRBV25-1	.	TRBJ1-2	CASSEYAGNYGYTF	TGTGCCAGCAGTGAATATGCAGGAAACTATGGCTACACCTTC
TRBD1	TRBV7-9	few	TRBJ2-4	CASSGTGTAIAKNIQYF	TGTGCCAGCAGCGGAACCGGGACAGCAATAGCCAAAAACATTCAGTACTTC
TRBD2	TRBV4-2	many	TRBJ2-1	CASSQELAGGFDEQFF	TGTGCCAGCAGCCAAGAGTTGGCGGGGGGGTTCGATGAGCAGTTCTTC
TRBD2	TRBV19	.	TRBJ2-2	CASRVAGARNTGELFF	TGTGCCAGTAGGGTAGCGGGGGCCAGGAACACCGGGGAGCTGTTTTTT
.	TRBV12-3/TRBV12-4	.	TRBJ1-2	CASSLVSPLYNYGYTF	TGTGCCAGCAGTTTAGTGTCTCCCCTTTATAACTATGGCTACACCTTC
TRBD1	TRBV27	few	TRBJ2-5	CASSPQGASRETQYF	TGTGCCAGCAGTCCCCAGGGGGCTAGTAGGGAGACCCAGTACTTC
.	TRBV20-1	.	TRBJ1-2	CSARGKVHGYTF	TGCAGTGCTAGGGGCAAGGTCCATGGCTACACCTTC
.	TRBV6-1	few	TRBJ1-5	CASSEVWGNQPQHF	TGTGCCAGCAGTGAAGTTTGGGGTAATCAGCCCCAGCATTTT
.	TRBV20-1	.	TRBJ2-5	CSASVARGLKETQYF	TGCAGTGCTAGCGTGGCCCGCGGGCTGAAAGAGACCCAGTACTTC
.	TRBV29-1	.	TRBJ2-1	CSVGPSSYNEQFF	TGCAGCGTTGGGCCTAGCTCCTACAATGAGCAGTTCTTC
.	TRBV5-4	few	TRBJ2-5	CASSPWTADQETQYF	TGTGCCAGCAGCCCATGGACGGCAGACCAAGAGACCCAGTACTTC
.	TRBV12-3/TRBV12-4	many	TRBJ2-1	CASTGTGVFDEQFF	TGTGCCAGCACCGGGACGGGGGTATTCGATGAGCAGTTCTTC
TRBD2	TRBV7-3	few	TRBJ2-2	CASSKGLAGAFTGELFF	TGTGCCAGCAGCAAGGGACTAGCGGGGGCCTTCACCGGGGAGCTGTTTTTT